This T cell receptor beta chain was documented in a study of cytotoxic CD8 clonotypes in ibrutinib-treated CLL. Clones were read by immunoSEQ multiplex PCR, and TCRdb kept only the in-frame ones, dropping some. Of 150,000 or so clones in the sample, about four fifths are singletons; the top ten hold about 13%. Germline-derived CDR1 and CDR2 are SGHNT and YYREEE (reference sequence). This CDR3 comprises 16 residues. V trimming: 3 bases; J trimming: 3 bases; junction bases outside the gene matches: 5. The rearrangement joins TRBV5-4 to TRBJ2-3; 12 bases map to TRBD2. The receptor comes from a human donor with chronic lymphocytic leukemia. Source: PBMCs, taken after 12 months of ibrutinib treatment. The CDR3 loop reads CASSSRLAGATDTQYF. The CDR3 region has the DNA TGTGCCAGCAGCTCCCGACTAGCGGGAGCAACAGATACGCAGTATTTT.